This TCR beta chain appears in the sequencing data of a study of blood T cells in healthy people across ages. Study results and caveats: Higher diversity, along with more naive CD4+ cells, distinguished long-lived donors from aged donors.

The CDR3 covers 15 residues. The ends were cut back, 8 bases at V and 1 base at J, with 17 bases in the middle. Germline CDR1 and CDR2: SNHLY and FYNNEI. In the case of this clonotype: Antigen: not known.

Sample-barcoded 5' priming and a J-beta primer mix drove a second PCR of roughly 7 to 11 cycles. TCRdb analysed the 5' RACE reads with MiXCR anew, one entry per CDR3 protein. The table shows hundreds of thousands of distinct CDR3 sequences, with about 46% occurring only once. The specimen was blood. The sequence derives from an elderly man in good health. V usage is TRBV2 and J usage is TRBJ2-5, with D uncertain. CDR3: CASVWAAEPQETQYF. CDR3 in DNA: TGTGCCAGCGTATGGGCGGCGGAGCCCCAAGAGACCCAGTACTTC.